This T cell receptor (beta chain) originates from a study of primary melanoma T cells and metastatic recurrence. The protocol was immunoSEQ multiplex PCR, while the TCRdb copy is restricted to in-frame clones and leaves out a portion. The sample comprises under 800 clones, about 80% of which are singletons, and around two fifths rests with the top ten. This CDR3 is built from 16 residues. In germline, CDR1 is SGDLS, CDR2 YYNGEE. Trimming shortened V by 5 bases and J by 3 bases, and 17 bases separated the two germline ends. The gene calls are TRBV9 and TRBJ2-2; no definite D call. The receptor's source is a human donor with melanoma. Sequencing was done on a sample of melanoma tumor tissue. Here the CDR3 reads CASSGVGQVDTGELFF. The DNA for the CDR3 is TGTGCCAGCAGTGGGGTCGGCCAGGTGGACACCGGGGAGCTGTTTTTT.